The clone carrying this T cell receptor beta chain has ten or more counts. Its matching antigen is unknown. In TCRdb, the reads were re-called with MiXCR into one record per CDR3 protein. The table records around 740,000 distinct CDR3 sequences, approximately 34% of them present only once. These data come from a study of T cell repertoires in cytomegalovirus infection. Study as a whole: Indications came from public TCR beta signatures; they pointed to CMV infection and to a matching HLA type. Study-wide findings and caveats: People with CMV and the relevant HLA were identified by cumulative public TCR beta family frequency. HLA-C-restricted CMV clonotypes gave the most frequent clonotype in two of eight donors.

Per the germline V gene, CDR1 is SGHVS and CDR2 is FQNEAQ. V shed 3 bases, J shed 4 bases, and the junction held 17 bases outside the gene matches. The CDR3 totals 19 residues. This TCR was sampled from a human donor in good health (CMV status not recorded). Some clones in this sample may be carry-over from other donors' samples. Sequencing was carried out using PBMCs. This chain joins TRBV7-8 and TRBJ2-2; 7 nucleotides agree with TRBD1. The CDR3 loop is CASSFAAGGYFVITGELFF. As DNA, the CDR3 is TGTGCCAGCAGCTTTGCGGCAGGGGGTTACTTTGTTATCACCGGGGAGCTGTTTTTT. The full variable domain, its missing parts supplied by reference TRBV7-8 and TRBJ2-2, is GAGVSQSPRYKVAKRGQDVALRCDPISGHVSLFWYQQALGQGPEFLTYFQNEAQLDKSGLPSDRFFAERPEGSVSTLKIQRTQQEDSAVYLCASSFAAGGYFVITGELFFGEGSRLTVL.